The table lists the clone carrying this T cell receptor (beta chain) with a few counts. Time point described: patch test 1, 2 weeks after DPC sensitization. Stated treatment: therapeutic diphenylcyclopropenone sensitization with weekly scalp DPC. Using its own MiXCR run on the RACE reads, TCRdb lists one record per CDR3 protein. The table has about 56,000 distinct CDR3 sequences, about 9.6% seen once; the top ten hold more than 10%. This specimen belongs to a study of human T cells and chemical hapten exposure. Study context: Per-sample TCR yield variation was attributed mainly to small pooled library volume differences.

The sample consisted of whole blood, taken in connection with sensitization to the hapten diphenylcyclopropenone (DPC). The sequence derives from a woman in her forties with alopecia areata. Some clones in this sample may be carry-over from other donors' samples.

The CDR3 spells CASSLVEEYQETQYF. CDR3 DNA: TGTGCCAGCAGCTTAGTTGAGGAATATCAAGAGACCCAGTACTTC. The rearrangement joins TRBV7-9 to TRBJ2-5, with D hard to call. V lost 1 base to trimming and J lost 2 bases, with 11 bases between them. The CDR3 extends over 15 amino acids. In germline, CDR1 is SEHNR, CDR2 FQNEAQ (reference sequence).